This TCR beta chain was observed in a study of human T cells and chemical hapten exposure. Each CDR3 protein gets one entry after TCRdb re-called the RACE reads with MiXCR. Of approximately 110,000 distinct CDR3 sequences in the sample, 34% were seen once. Documented time point: patch test 3, about 24 weeks after DPC sensitization. Noted treatment: therapeutic diphenylcyclopropenone sensitization with weekly scalp DPC. In its sample, this clonotype was seen a few times. Its antigen is not known. Study-level results: Versus controls, expanded TCRs had significantly more large CDR3 similarity clusters. Those TCRs sitting above 1 in 1000 frequency stayed the same with DPC sensitization.

Losses at the gene ends were 4 bases for V and 9 bases for J; bases not matched to a gene: 19. The CDR3 has 16 residues. The germline V gene has CDR1 SGHDT and CDR2 YYEEEE. The specimen was whole blood, collected in connection with sensitization to the hapten diphenylcyclopropenone (DPC). The sequence came from a man aged 40-50 years with alopecia areata. Some clones in this sample may be carry-over from other donors' samples. The chain uses TRBV5-6 and TRBJ2-7; 7 bases agree with TRBD1. The CDR3 spells CASSLRTDRDTGGQYF. For the CDR3, the DNA is TGTGCCAGCAGCCTCCGGACCGACAGGGACACAGGTGGGCAGTACTTC.